A selection of T cell receptor beta chains follows, all from one sample in a study of T cell responses to AZD1222 COVID-19 vaccine. Using immunoSEQ multiplex PCR, the repertoire was profiled, and TCRdb retains in-frame clones only, with some absent. The profile shows around 100,000 clones, 80% to 90% of them singletons. The sequencing used peripheral blood, collected on day 0 of AZD1222 vaccination. Source of these receptors: an adult in good health. Both conserved end residues are part of each CDR3. The D gene is left open where the match is weak.

J gene: TRBJ1-1; V gene: TRBV5-1; D gene: -; CDR3 protein: CASSLVTANTEAFF
J gene: TRBJ1-6; V gene: TRBV13; D gene: -; CDR3 protein: CASSLGKGNLHF
J gene: TRBJ2-1; V gene: TRBV5-1; D gene: -; CDR3 protein: CASSPRPLSYNEQFF
J gene: TRBJ2-1; V gene: TRBV6-7; D gene: -; CDR3 protein: CASSHGGYNEQFF
J gene: TRBJ2-1; V gene: TRBV3-1/TRBV3-2; D gene: -; CDR3 protein: CASSQGSPPRNEQFF
J gene: TRBJ1-5; V gene: TRBV6-5; D gene: -; CDR3 protein: CASSLQGNQPQHF
J gene: TRBJ2-3; V gene: TRBV5-4; D gene: TRBD2; CDR3 protein: CASSGGTSGRGDTQYF
J gene: TRBJ2-1; V gene: TRBV19; D gene: -; CDR3 protein: CASSIGRQGQFF
J gene: TRBJ1-4; V gene: TRBV3-1/TRBV3-2; D gene: TRBD1; CDR3 protein: CASSHRQGINEKLFF
J gene: TRBJ2-7; V gene: TRBV10-2; D gene: -; CDR3 protein: CASSGMTRKLYSYEQYF
J gene: TRBJ1-5; V gene: TRBV15; D gene: -; CDR3 protein: CATSRGLGSNQPQHF
J gene: TRBJ2-3; V gene: TRBV7-6; D gene: TRBD2; CDR3 protein: CASSPHPAGGSTDTQYF
J gene: TRBJ1-4; V gene: TRBV19; D gene: -; CDR3 protein: CASGIIATNEKLFF
J gene: TRBJ2-1; V gene: TRBV7-9; D gene: TRBD2; CDR3 protein: CASSIGTSFSDEQFF
J gene: TRBJ2-1; V gene: TRBV18; D gene: TRBD2; CDR3 protein: CASSPSSGNNEQFF
J gene: TRBJ2-1; V gene: TRBV6-5; D gene: -; CDR3 protein: CASTPKGDEQFF
J gene: TRBJ2-1; V gene: TRBV15; D gene: -; CDR3 protein: CATSSQDGYNEQFF
J gene: TRBJ2-2; V gene: TRBV25-1; D gene: TRBD1; CDR3 protein: CASSEWGQGTGELFF
J gene: TRBJ1-5; V gene: TRBV11-2; D gene: TRBD1; CDR3 protein: CASSRTGRNQPQHF
J gene: TRBJ2-2; V gene: TRBV29-1; D gene: TRBD2; CDR3 protein: CSVELAVNTGELFF
J gene: TRBJ1-2; V gene: TRBV27; D gene: -; CDR3 protein: CASSSLIGRNYGYTF
J gene: TRBJ2-4; V gene: TRBV11-2; D gene: -; CDR3 protein: CASSESLGSLAKNIQYF
J gene: TRBJ2-5; V gene: TRBV7-6; D gene: -; CDR3 protein: CASSLGAAGAAETQYF
J gene: TRBJ1-1; V gene: TRBV20-1; D gene: -; CDR3 protein: CSAKRGMEAFF
J gene: TRBJ1-2; V gene: TRBV10-3; D gene: -; CDR3 protein: CAISGDTALGYGYTF
J gene: TRBJ2-7; V gene: TRBV11-2; D gene: -; CDR3 protein: CASSLEGNYEQYF
J gene: TRBJ1-4; V gene: TRBV11-3; D gene: -; CDR3 protein: CASSLDSRDVLNEKLFF
J gene: TRBJ2-5; V gene: TRBV10-3; D gene: -; CDR3 protein: CAVNHARQETQYF
J gene: TRBJ1-6; V gene: TRBV3-1/TRBV3-2; D gene: -; CDR3 protein: CASSQGTGTDSPLHF
J gene: TRBJ2-7; V gene: TRBV19; D gene: TRBD2; CDR3 protein: CASSLQLSGAYEQYF
J gene: TRBJ2-7; V gene: TRBV10-3; D gene: -; CDR3 protein: CAISDLTYEQYF
J gene: TRBJ1-2; V gene: TRBV19; D gene: TRBD1; CDR3 protein: CASTWTGFNYGYTF
J gene: TRBJ2-5; V gene: TRBV7-2; D gene: -; CDR3 protein: CASSLLTPGWTAQETQYF
J gene: TRBJ2-3; V gene: TRBV6-1; D gene: -; CDR3 protein: CASSELASPTDTQYF
J gene: TRBJ2-1; V gene: TRBV5-1; D gene: TRBD2; CDR3 protein: CASSLRGTSGNSYNEQFF
J gene: TRBJ1-4; V gene: TRBV7-2; D gene: TRBD1; CDR3 protein: CASSFRTGGGEKLFF
J gene: TRBJ1-2; V gene: TRBV4-3; D gene: -; CDR3 protein: CASSQAGNYGYTF
J gene: TRBJ1-2; V gene: TRBV11-3; D gene: -; CDR3 protein: CASSPGPGYGYTF
J gene: TRBJ1-2; V gene: TRBV4-2; D gene: -; CDR3 protein: CASSQVTGAGHGYTF
J gene: TRBJ1-1; V gene: TRBV19; D gene: -; CDR3 protein: CASSIDLTTEAFF
J gene: TRBJ2-3; V gene: TRBV13; D gene: -; CDR3 protein: CASSLSAADTQYF
J gene: TRBJ1-1; V gene: TRBV7-9; D gene: -; CDR3 protein: CASSPWTLNTEAFF
J gene: TRBJ1-2; V gene: TRBV27; D gene: TRBD1; CDR3 protein: CASKGQNFYGYTF
J gene: TRBJ2-3; V gene: TRBV7-8; D gene: -; CDR3 protein: CASSLRTSDTQYF
J gene: TRBJ1-2; V gene: TRBV27; D gene: -; CDR3 protein: CASRRGEIYTF
J gene: TRBJ1-2; V gene: TRBV4-1; D gene: -; CDR3 protein: CASSQLTEAYGYTF
J gene: TRBJ2-1; V gene: TRBV3-1/TRBV3-2; D gene: TRBD2; CDR3 protein: CASSPSGIHNEQFF
J gene: TRBJ1-2; V gene: TRBV5-6; D gene: -; CDR3 protein: CASSLGRHINYGYTF
J gene: TRBJ2-1; V gene: TRBV9; D gene: TRBD2; CDR3 protein: CASSTIGLAGKNEQFF
J gene: TRBJ1-1; V gene: TRBV7-2; D gene: -; CDR3 protein: CASSLGPQGTTEAFF
J gene: TRBJ2-7; V gene: TRBV7-3; D gene: TRBD2; CDR3 protein: CASSLTGRGEQYF
J gene: TRBJ1-5; V gene: TRBV5-6; D gene: TRBD1; CDR3 protein: CASSWGQDSNQPQHF
J gene: TRBJ1-1; V gene: TRBV27; D gene: -; CDR3 protein: CASSFNIKMNTEAFF
J gene: TRBJ1-2; V gene: TRBV5-1; D gene: -; CDR3 protein: CASSLEGGSHGYTF
J gene: TRBJ2-7; V gene: TRBV6-7; D gene: -; CDR3 protein: CASSYLDSSYEQYF
J gene: TRBJ1-2; V gene: TRBV7-9; D gene: -; CDR3 protein: CASSLVVGQAYGYTF
J gene: TRBJ1-2; V gene: TRBV6-1; D gene: -; CDR3 protein: CASSDRAQFERGYTF